This T cell receptor beta chain was obtained from a study of regulatory T cells in long-lasting Graves disease. The wider study: Antithyroid drugs had been given to newly diagnosed Graves' patients for under 3 months. General observations from the study: Results may be inaccurate due to the small sample size.

As to time point: newly diagnosed GD, antithyroid drugs for less than 3 months. There was RNA extracted from PBMCs, and the TCR library was made from it. Construction of the TCR beta libraries employed iRepertoire HTBI primers in conjunction with Arm-PCR of CDR3 regions. TCRdb independently ran MiXCR on the multiplex PCR reads; one entry per CDR3 protein. In the table there are 420,000 or so distinct CDR3 sequences, about 15% of which are singletons. The trim removed 3 bases at V and 4 bases at J, leaving 8 bases unmatched. Germline values: CDR1 MDHEN, CDR2 SYDVKM. This CDR3 region has 15 residues. This clonotype was detected ten times or more. The antigen is not known. These data were also filed under a second study, of T cells in Graves' hyperthyroidism and ophthalmopathy.

This chain connects TRBV28 to TRBJ2-7; TRBD2 aligns across 8 bases. The starting material was peripheral blood mononuclear cells (PBMCs), obtained at new diagnosis, from a patient treated with antithyroid drugs. This receptor was obtained from a woman under 30 with Graves disease. The CDR3, as DNA: TGTGCCAGCAGTTTGGCGGGCGGGGGGCTGTACGAGCAGTACTTC. It specifies CASSLAGGGLYEQYF.